The next 27 T cell receptor beta chains were all read from a single sample in a study of blood T cell repertoires in COVID-19. Clones were read by immunoSEQ multiplex PCR, and TCRdb kept only the in-frame ones, dropping some. The sample lists 130,000 to 150,000 clones, over 80% occurring once. The sequenced sample was PBMCs or T cells enriched from blood (not recorded which). The receptor set was obtained from a woman aged 50 to 65 who had been exposed to COVID-19.

The chain employs TRBV10-3 and TRBJ2-2; D might be TRBD2 (7 bases). Trimming removed 4 bases from V and 0 bases from J, with 12 bases in between. CDR1 ENHRY and CDR2 SYGVKD come from the germline V gene. The CDR3 is made up of 16 amino acids. CDR3 nucleotide sequence: TGTGCCATCAGTGCTAGGGGGGGATCGAACACCGGGGAGCTGTTTTTT. Residues: CAISARGGSNTGELFF.

The chain carries TRBV6-2 or TRBV6-3 and TRBJ1-2, with TRBD1 matching 8 bases. The V and J ends lost 4 bases and 4 bases, in that order; junction bases with no gene match: 5. The CDR3 is made up of 14 amino acids. Germline-derived CDR1 and CDR2 are MNHEY and SVGEGT. The CDR3 bases are TGTGCCAGCAGTTTACAGGGGGACTTCTATGGCTACACCTTC. This sequence encodes CASSLQGDFYGYTF.

This chain joins TRBV27 and TRBJ1-2, with D possibly TRBD1 on 6 matching bases. Germline lookup yields CDR1 MNHEY and CDR2 SMNVEV (reference sequence). The V end lost 5 bases, the J end lost 3 bases, and 19 bases lay between the germline ends. This CDR3 contains 16 residues. The CDR3 bases are TGTGCCAGCAGTCGATTAACCTCAGGGGCTGACTATGGCTACACCTTC. Translated, it gives CASSRLTSGADYGYTF.

The chain joins TRBV29-1 to TRBJ1-3, with D perhaps TRBD1 (6 bases). There are 11 residues in the CDR3. V was pared by 8 bases and J by 4 bases, with 9 bases between. The germline V gene encodes CDR1 SQVTM and CDR2 ANQGSEA. The CDR3 spells CSPGQGNTIYF. CDR3 coding DNA: TGCAGCCCCGGACAGGGAAACACCATATATTTT.

This clone occurred a few times. The chain links TRBV11-2 to TRBJ1-6; D ambiguous. CDR3 length: 16 amino acids. The germline V gene has CDR1 SGHAT and CDR2 FQNNGV. Deletions cut 4 bases from V and 11 bases from J, with 21 bases between. CDR3 coding DNA: TGTGCCAGCAGCTCCCTCCGCGCGGGCTTTGGTACACCCCTCCACTTT. This encodes CASSSLRAGFGTPLHF.

The genes are TRBV27 and TRBJ1-1, with a tentative D call TRBD1 (5 bases). The germline V gene encodes CDR1 MNHEY and CDR2 SMNVEV (reference sequence). Trimming took 2 bases from V and 3 from J, leaving 13 bases between them. This CDR3 is built from 15 residues. In nucleotides, the CDR3 is TGTGCCAGCAGTTTAAACTCGGACACTTACACTGAAGCTTTCTTT. Its translation: CASSLNSDTYTEAFF.

The chain has TRBV5-4 and TRBJ2-1, with TRBD2 matching over 10 bases. J lost 6 bases, V lost 7 bases, and 7 bases had no gene match. CDR1 SGHNT and CDR2 YYREEE come from the germline V gene (reference sequence). This CDR3 spans 14 amino acids. The CDR3 DNA sequence: TGTGCCAGCTTGCTAGCGGGAGCCGGCAATGAGCAGTTCTTC. Protein sequence: CASLLAGAGNEQFF.

The rearrangement joins TRBV27 to TRBJ1-2; 9 nucleotides align to TRBD1. The germline V gene has CDR1 MNHEY and CDR2 SMNVEV (reference sequence). The CDR3 runs to 17 residues. The trim removed 0 bases at V and 4 bases at J, leaving 9 bases unmatched. The CDR3 bases are TGTGCCAGCAGTTTATCACCCCGACAGGGGGTCGTCTATGGCTACACCTTC. Its protein is CASSLSPRQGVVYGYTF.

This clone came up once. This sequence joins TRBV6-5 and TRBJ2-7; maybe TRBD1 (5 bases). V dropped 0 bases and J dropped 0 bases, with 12 bases sitting between them. The germline CDR1 and CDR2 sequences are MNHEY and SVGAGI. The CDR3 has 16 residues. The chain's CDR3 is CASSYSSVGVSYEQYF. The CDR3, as DNA: TGTGCCAGCAGTTACTCATCAGTAGGGGTCTCCTACGAGCAGTACTTC.

In its sample, this clone was seen a few times. The chain carries TRBV20-1 and TRBJ1-1; 10 bases are a match to TRBD1. The CDR3 contains 14 residues. After removal of 3 bases from V and 5 bases from J, the junction contained 6 bases not matched to a gene. Germline loops: CDR1 DFQATT, CDR2 SNEGSKA (reference sequence). Written as DNA, the CDR3 is TGCAGTGCTAGTCCCGGGACAGGGGAGACTGAAGCTTTCTTT. It is translated as CSASPGTGETEAFF.

The chain combines TRBV6-6 with TRBJ2-3, with 15 bases aligning to TRBD2. This CDR3 is built from 20 residues. The V gene end was trimmed by 5 bases and the J gene end by 1 base; junction bases not matched to a gene: 13. CDR1 and CDR2 from the germline V gene are MNHNY and SVGAGI (reference sequence). CDR3 in DNA: TGTGCCAGCAGTCCTCGGACTAGCGGGAGGGCCGGTCGGGGCACAGATACGCAGTATTTT. Translated: CASSPRTSGRAGRGTDTQYF.

This clone was picked up one time. The chain couples TRBV9 to TRBJ2-2; tentatively, D is TRBD2 (6 bases). Germline CDR1 SGDLS, CDR2 YYNGEE. This CDR3 has 15 amino acids. V was trimmed by 4 bases and J by 5 bases, leaving 15 bases between them. DNA of the CDR3: TGTGCCAGCAGCTTCAGCCCCGGACTAACCGGGGAGCTGTTTTTT. This sequence encodes CASSFSPGLTGELFF.

This clone appeared a single time. The genes are TRBV7-2 and TRBJ2-5; tentatively, D is TRBD1 (6 bases). Germline lookup yields CDR1 SGHTA and CDR2 FQGNSA. This CDR3 is built from 15 residues. Trimming took off 5 bases at V and 5 bases at J, with 18 bases between the two ends. The CDR3 region has the DNA TGTGCCAGCAGCCCGTCCGTCAGGGGCTTCGAGACCCAGTACTTC. This sequence encodes CASSPSVRGFETQYF.

V is TRBV11-2 and J is TRBJ2-7; no firm D call. The ends were cut back, 5 bases at V and 9 bases at J, with 14 bases in the middle. The CDR3 spans 12 residues. Germline V gene lookup returns CDR1 SGHAT and CDR2 FQNNGV. The CDR3 bases are TGTGCCAGCAGCCAGGCTTCTACGAGGCAGTACTTC. It codes for CASSQASTRQYF.

This clone has just a few counts. This chain uses TRBV19 with TRBJ2-7; maybe TRBD2 (5 bases). The CDR3 is 12 amino acids. Germline values: CDR1 LNHDA, CDR2 SQIVND (reference sequence). Trimming pared 5 bases from V and 4 bases from J, leaving 9 bases between. In DNA, the CDR3 is TGTGCCAGTAGTCAAAGAGGGTACGAGCAGTACTTC. This codes for CASSQRGYEQYF.

This clone was counted only a few times. The chain uses TRBV6-2 or TRBV6-3 and TRBJ2-3; D is unclear. The CDR3 runs 13 residues. The germline V gene encodes CDR1 MNHEY and CDR2 SVGEGT. Trimming cost V 0 bases and J 6 bases, with 7 bases left between them. CDR3: CASSYSSRDTQYF. The CDR3 DNA follows: TGTGCCAGCAGTTACTCGAGTCGGGATACGCAGTATTTT.

The sample holds one count of this clone. CDR3: CASSLAGGSSTDTQYF. CDR3 DNA: TGTGCCAGCAGTCTAGCGGGGGGCTCGAGCACAGATACGCAGTATTTT. The V gene is TRBV27, the J gene TRBJ2-3, with 11 bases that match TRBD2. The V and J ends lost 5 bases and 0 bases, in that order; junction bases with no gene match: 4. The CDR3 spans 16 residues. The germline gives CDR1 MNHEY, CDR2 SMNVEV (reference sequence).

The rearrangement uses TRBV18 and TRBJ1-6, with D unclear. CDR1 and CDR2 (germline): KGHSH, LQKENI. The V and J ends lost 1 base and 0 bases respectively, with 13 bases between them. This CDR3 contains 18 residues. The DNA of the CDR3 is TGTGCCAGCTCACCACTTGGAGGCCAAAGCTCCTATAATTCACCCCTCCACTTT. This encodes CASSPLGGQSSYNSPLHF.

The genes are TRBV3-1 (or the pseudogene TRBV3-2) and TRBJ1-2; 7 bases align to TRBD1. CDR3 length: 14 residues. Germline V gene lookup returns CDR1 LGHDT and CDR2 YNNKEL (reference sequence). With 0 bases clipped from V and 7 bases from J, the junction kept 5 bases outside the gene matches. The CDR3 nucleotides are TGTGCCAGCAGCCAAGAACAGGGGATGAGTGGCTACACCTTC. Its translation: CASSQEQGMSGYTF.

The chain couples TRBV7-9 to TRBJ2-4; tentative D call: TRBD2 (5 bases). V lost 5 bases to trimming and J lost 1 base, with 18 bases between them. CDR3 length: 17 amino acids. Germline V gene data show CDR1 as SEHNR and CDR2 as FQNEAQ (reference sequence). CDR3 sequence: CASSPPGGLWAKNIQYF. The CDR3 DNA reads TGTGCCAGCAGCCCCCCGGGCGGGTTATGGGCCAAAAACATTCAGTACTTC.

This chain uses TRBV5-1 with TRBJ1-2, with TRBD1 as a possible D gene (6 bases). The CDR3 is made up of 19 amino acids. Germline CDR1 SGHRS, CDR2 YFSETQ. V was pared by 2 bases and J by 1 base, with 24 bases between. CDR3 sequence: CASSFRHRDLNSLNYGYTF. The CDR3 DNA follows: TGCGCCAGCAGCTTTAGACACAGGGACCTCAACTCCCTTAACTATGGCTACACCTTC.

The genes are TRBV7-2 and TRBJ2-7; 7 positions match TRBD2. The CDR3 runs 13 residues. Germline V lookup: CDR1 SGHTA, CDR2 FQGNSA. V gave up 8 bases and J gave up 5 bases; unmatched junction bases: 9. As DNA, the CDR3 is TGTGCCAGCGGCCGGGACTACGAGGACGAGCAGTACTTC. It translates to CASGRDYEDEQYF.

This clone was detected once. The V gene is TRBV29-1, the J gene TRBJ2-7, with D possibly matching TRBD1 (6 bases). This CDR3 region has 11 residues. CDR1 is SQVTM, CDR2 ANQGSEA, per germline. V dropped 6 bases and J dropped 4 bases, with 10 bases sitting between them. CDR3 nucleotides: TGCAGCGTGCGAACAGGGTACGAGCAGTACTTC. Protein: CSVRTGYEQYF.

This sequence joins TRBV7-3 and TRBJ1-3; a possible D gene is TRBD1 (5 bases). V lost 3 bases, J lost 0 bases, and 15 bases lay in between. The CDR3 spans 17 residues. Germline V gene data show CDR1 as SGHTA and CDR2 as FQGTGA. CDR3 sequence (DNA): TGTGCCAGCAGCTTCCAGGGCCCGACCTCCTCTGGAAACACCATATATTTT. Translation gives CASSFQGPTSSGNTIYF.

The chain uses TRBV5-4 and TRBJ1-1; 7 bases are a match to TRBD1. The trim removed 4 bases at V and 3 bases at J, leaving 3 bases unmatched. This CDR3 has 13 amino acids. CDR1 is SGHNT, CDR2 YYREEE, per germline (reference sequence). The CDR3: CASSTGQHTEAFF. The CDR3 nucleotides are TGTGCCAGCAGCACGGGACAGCACACTGAAGCTTTCTTT.

The chain couples TRBV6-5 to TRBJ1-1, with 9 bases identical to TRBD1. The ends lost 7 bases at V and 5 bases at J; junction bases unmatched: 8. This CDR3 has 14 residues. From germline, CDR1 is MNHEY and CDR2 SVGAGI. CDR3: CASKRTGAVTEAFF. The DNA of the CDR3 is TGTGCCAGCAAGAGGACAGGGGCTGTTACTGAAGCTTTCTTT.

The chain recombines TRBV9 with TRBJ1-2; D possibly corresponds to TRBD1 (5 bases). CDR3 length: 14 residues. Germline assignment: CDR1 SGDLS and CDR2 YYNGEE. Trimming stripped 6 bases from V and 3 bases from J, with 15 bases between. The CDR3 DNA reads TGTGCCAGCAAGCCGGGGGGGATACACTATGGCTACACCTTC. Its translation is CASKPGGIHYGYTF.